This TCR beta chain was retrieved from a study of CD8 T cells in Susac syndrome. The germline gives CDR1 DFQATT, CDR2 SNEGSKA (reference sequence). This CDR3 region has 17 residues. After removal of 0 bases from V and 4 bases from J, the junction contained 10 bases not matched to a gene. When the RNA was reverse transcribed, random hexamers were used with an input of roughly 0.45 to 1 ug. The CDR3 of TCR beta was amplified by immunoSEQ multiplex PCR across 54 Vbeta and 13 Jbeta. One entry per CDR3 protein, called by TCRdb with MiXCR from the immunoSEQ multiplex PCR reads. Of tens of thousands of distinct CDR3 sequences in the sample, around 95% were seen once. TEMRA cells were FACS-enriched, and CD8+ and CD4+ T cells were isolated negatively. This clonotype has just one count.

The TCR sequence derives from a human donor with multiple sclerosis. The chain joins TRBV20-1 to TRBJ1-1; 11 positions agree with TRBD1. Sequenced material: CD8+ T cells from PBMCs. CDR3 sequence: CSARDQDRGLLSTEAFF. The CDR3, as DNA: TGCAGTGCTAGAGATCAGGACAGGGGGCTTCTGAGCACTGAAGCTTTCTTT.